This TCR beta chain was obtained from a study of T cell responses to AZD1222 COVID-19 vaccine. Study-level results: Researchers took repertoire samples only after the peak T cell response had come. Unmutated variant regions are reportedly the target of nearly half of TCRs that are spike-specific.

In its sample, this clone was seen a few times. Its matching antigen is unknown. This table comes from immunoSEQ multiplex PCR, and its TCRdb copy is limited to in-frame clones, with some not included. The top ten clones hold approximately 15% of a sample with 100,000 to 120,000 clones, 70% to 90% of them seen once. The sequences come from peripheral blood, collected 28 days after the second AZD1222 dose. The source of this sequence is an adult who received the AZD1222 COVID-19 vaccine.

The CDR3: CASSSLGQNTGELFF. In DNA form, the CDR3 reads TGTGCCAGCAGCTCTTTGGGACAGAACACCGGGGAGCTGTTTTTT. This chain connects TRBV5-6 to TRBJ2-2, with D possibly being TRBD1 (6 bases). Trimming removed 3 bases from V and 1 base from J, with 10 bases in between. Looked up from germline, CDR1 is SGHDT and CDR2 is YYEEEE. This CDR3 contains 15 residues.